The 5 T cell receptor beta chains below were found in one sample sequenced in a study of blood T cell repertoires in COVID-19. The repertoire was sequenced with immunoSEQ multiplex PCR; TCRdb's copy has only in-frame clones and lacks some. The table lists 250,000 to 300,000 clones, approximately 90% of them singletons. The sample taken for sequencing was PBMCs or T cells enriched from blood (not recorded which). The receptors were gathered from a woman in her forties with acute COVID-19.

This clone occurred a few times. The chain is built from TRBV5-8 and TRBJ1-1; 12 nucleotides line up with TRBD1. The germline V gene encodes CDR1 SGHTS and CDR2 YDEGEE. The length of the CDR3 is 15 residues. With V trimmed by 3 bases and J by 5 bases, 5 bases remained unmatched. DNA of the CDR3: TGTGCCAGCAGCTGGGGACAGGGGGCAAAGACTGAAGCTTTCTTT. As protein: CASSWGQGAKTEAFF.

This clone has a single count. As DNA, the CDR3 is TGTGCCAGCAGCCCGGGAACAGTTTCCCCCAAAAACATTCAGTACTTC. This translates into CASSPGTVSPKNIQYF. The V call is TRBV7-9, the J call TRBJ2-4, with a possible D match to TRBD2 (5 bases). V lost 5 bases and J 2 bases, leaving 16 bases between the germline ends. CDR3 length: 16 residues. Germline values: CDR1 SEHNR, CDR2 FQNEAQ (reference sequence).

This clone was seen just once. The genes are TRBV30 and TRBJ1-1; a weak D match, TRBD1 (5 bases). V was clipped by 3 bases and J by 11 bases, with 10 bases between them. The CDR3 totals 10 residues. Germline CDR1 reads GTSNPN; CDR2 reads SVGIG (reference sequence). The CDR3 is CAWRGGLAFF. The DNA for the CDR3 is TGTGCCTGGAGGGGGGGTCTCGCTTTCTTT.

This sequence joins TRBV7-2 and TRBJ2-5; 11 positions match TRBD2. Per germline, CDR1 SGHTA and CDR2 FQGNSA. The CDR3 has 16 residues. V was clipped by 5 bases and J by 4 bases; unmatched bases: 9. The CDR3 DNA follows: TGTGCCAGCAGCCACGGTGATAGCGGGAGGGCAGAGACCCAGTACTTC. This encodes CASSHGDSGRAETQYF.

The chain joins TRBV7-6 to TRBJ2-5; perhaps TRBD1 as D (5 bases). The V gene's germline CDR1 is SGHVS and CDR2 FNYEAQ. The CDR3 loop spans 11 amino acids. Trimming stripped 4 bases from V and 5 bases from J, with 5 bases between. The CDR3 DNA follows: TGTGCCAGCAGCTCAGGGGAGACCCAGTACTTC. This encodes CASSSGETQYF. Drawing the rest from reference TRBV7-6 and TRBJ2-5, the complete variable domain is GAGVSQSPRYKVTKRGQDVALRCDPISGHVSLYWYRQALGQGPEFLTYFNYEAQQDKSGLPNDRFSAERPEGSISTLTIQRTEQRDSAMYRCASSSGETQYFGPGTRLLVL.